These 17 T cell receptor beta chains were all obtained from the same sample, sequenced in a study of PD-1 blockade in classical Hodgkin lymphoma. Described time point: cycle 4 day 1 (C4D1), after 5 to 7 weeks of nivolumab. Every single patient, without exception, relapsed after autologous stem cell transplantation, and brentuximab vedotin exposure varied. It was by magnetic negative selection that CD8+ T cells were isolated from thawed PBMCs. The protocol was immunoSEQ multiplex PCR, while the TCRdb copy is restricted to in-frame clones and leaves out a portion. The table includes roughly 11,000 clones, roughly 84% detected once. Sample: CD8+ T cells from blood, taken before the fourth cycle of nivolumab. All receptors come from a human donor with classical Hodgkin lymphoma. The donor label of this sample is uncertain.

The CDR3 region is CASSLGAGFSSTDTQYF. In nucleotides, the CDR3 is TGTGCCAGCAGCTTGGGAGCGGGGTTCTCTAGCACAGATACGCAGTATTTT. The chain links TRBV13 to TRBJ2-3; 7 bases line up with TRBD2. V trimming: 3 bases; J trimming: 0 bases; junction bases outside the gene matches: 9. The V gene's germline CDR1 is PRHDT and CDR2 FYEKMQ (reference sequence). The CDR3 loop spans 17 amino acids.

The V call is TRBV25-1, the J call TRBJ2-5; a possible D gene is TRBD2 (6 bases). V was cut by 1 base and J by 10 bases, with 19 bases left in between. The CDR3 extends over 15 amino acids. The germline CDR1 and CDR2 sequences are MGHDK and SYGVNS. CDR3: CASSELASDWGDQYF. As DNA, the CDR3 is TGTGCCAGCAGTGAATTGGCCAGCGACTGGGGGGACCAGTACTTC.

This clone appeared once. This chain links TRBV30 with TRBJ2-7, with D perhaps matching TRBD1 or TRBD2 (5 bases each). Germline lookup yields CDR1 GTSNPN and CDR2 SVGIG (reference sequence). This CDR3 comprises 13 residues. V was shortened by 3 bases and J by 4 bases, with 13 bases between the two germline ends. This CDR3 is CAWRALGVYEQYF. As DNA, the CDR3 is TGTGCCTGGAGGGCCCTGGGGGTGTACGAGCAGTACTTC.

The chain is built from TRBV13 and TRBJ2-1; no reliable D call. The CDR3 consists of 13 residues. Germline CDR1 is PRHDT and CDR2 is FYEKMQ (reference sequence). V lost 5 bases and J lost 2, with 7 bases in between. DNA of the CDR3: TGTGCCAGCAGCCGCGAAACCTACAATGAGCAGTTCTTC. Amino acids: CASSRETYNEQFF. Drawing the rest from reference TRBV13 and TRBJ2-1, the complete variable domain is AAGVIQSPRHLIKEKRETATLKCYPIPRHDTVYWYQQGPGQDPQFLISFYEKMQSDKGSIPDRFSAQQFSDYHSELNMSSLELGDSALYFCASSRETYNEQFFGPGTRLTVL.

Concerning this clone: The sample contains more than one DNA sequence encoding this CDR3. The chain joins TRBV6-5 to TRBJ2-7; 7 bases match TRBD1. This CDR3 is 13 amino acids long. J lost 4 bases, V lost 3 bases, and 3 bases had no gene match. Germline CDR1 MNHEY, CDR2 SVGAGI. The CDR3 loop reads CASSYGRGYEQYF. The DNA of the CDR3 is TGTGCCAGCAGTTATGGCAGGGGGTACGAGCAGTACTTC.

The DNA of the CDR3 is TGTGCCAGCAGCCGCGTGGGACAGCCAACCTACGAGCAGTACTTC. Its protein is CASSRVGQPTYEQYF. The rearrangement links TRBV5-4 to TRBJ2-7, with 7 bases identical to TRBD1. This CDR3 is built from 15 residues. Trimming took 4 bases from V and 2 from J; bases not matched to a gene: 9. Per germline, CDR1 SGHNT and CDR2 YYREEE (reference sequence).

The V and J genes are TRBV15 and TRBJ1-2; no clear D. CDR3 length: 11 residues. The ends were cut back, 3 bases at V and 8 bases at J, with 7 bases in the middle. Germline CDR1 LNHNV, CDR2 YYDKDF (reference sequence). The CDR3 sequence: CATSSTSGYTF. In DNA form, the CDR3 reads TGTGCCACCAGCAGCACGAGCGGCTACACCTTC.

This clone was found a few times. This rearrangement joins TRBV2 to TRBJ2-3; possible D gene TRBD2, 6 bases. Germline V gene lookup returns CDR1 SNHLY and CDR2 FYNNEI. Between the trimmed V and J ends, which lost 6 bases and 4 bases, there was a span of 17 bases. This CDR3 is 15 amino acids long. CDR3: CASSPTGGTADTQYF. CDR3 DNA: TGTGCCAGCAGCCCTACTGGAGGGACCGCAGATACGCAGTATTTT.

The CDR3 loop is CASSQTGTLSHEQYF. CDR3 nucleotide sequence: TGTGCCAGCAGTCAAACCGGGACTCTGAGCCACGAGCAGTACTTC. The chain is built from TRBV27 and TRBJ2-7, with a tentative D call TRBD2 (6 bases). The CDR3 extends over 15 amino acids. The germline V and J ends were trimmed by 5 bases and 5 bases, with 19 bases remaining between them. Germline CDR1 MNHEY, CDR2 SMNVEV (reference sequence).

V is TRBV9 and J is TRBJ2-7; 10 bases agree with TRBD1. The V gene's germline CDR1 is SGDLS and CDR2 YYNGEE. There are 15 residues in the CDR3. V trimming: 0 bases; J trimming: 3 bases; junction bases outside the gene matches: 3. The CDR3 protein is CASSVGTGGVYEQYF. CDR3 coding DNA: TGTGCCAGCAGCGTAGGGACAGGGGGGGTCTACGAGCAGTACTTC.

This sequence joins TRBV2 and TRBJ2-7, with D tentatively TRBD2 (5 bases). Trimming took 7 bases from V and 5 from J, leaving 18 bases between them. CDR1 SNHLY and CDR2 FYNNEI come from the germline V gene. The length of the CDR3 is 14 residues. The CDR3 DNA reads as TGTGCCAGCAAGGGAGTGGGTACGTTCGACGAGCAGTACTTC. It codes for CASKGVGTFDEQYF.

The genes are TRBV7-2 and TRBJ2-1; D gene uncertain. V gave up 5 bases and J gave up 6 bases, with 14 bases separating them. Germline V gene sequence: CDR1 SGHTA, CDR2 FQGNSA. CDR3 length equals 14 residues. The CDR3 spells CASSLVGPANEQFF. For the CDR3, the DNA is TGTGCCAGCAGCCTGGTGGGTCCGGCCAATGAGCAGTTCTTC.

The chain employs TRBV19 and TRBJ2-1, with 9 bases lining up with TRBD2. This CDR3 spans 13 amino acids. The V gene's germline CDR1 is LNHDA and CDR2 SQIVND (reference sequence). The junction had 6 bases not matched to a gene; V was cut back by 7 bases and J by 8 bases. The CDR3 DNA reads TGTGCCAGTATGCGGGAGGGCCCGGATGAGCAGTTCTTC. The encoded protein is CASMREGPDEQFF. The variable domain in full, completed from reference TRBV19 and TRBJ2-1, reads DGGITQSPKYLFRKEGQNVTLSCEQNLNHDAMYWYRQDPGQGLRLIYYSQIVNDFQKGDIAEGYSVSREKKESFPLTVTSAQKNPTAFYLCASMREGPDEQFFGPGTRLTVL.

The V gene is TRBV18, the J gene TRBJ1-5, with TRBD1 as a possible D gene (5 bases). Trimming removed 3 bases from V and 4 bases from J, with 10 bases in between. Germline V gives CDR1 KGHSH, CDR2 LQKENI. CDR3 length equals 14 residues. The CDR3 spells CASSPAGYNQPQHF. The CDR3 bases are TGTGCCAGCTCACCTGCAGGGTATAATCAGCCCCAGCATTTT.

The CDR3 DNA is TGTGCCAGCAGCCTTAGCGGGAGTTCCTACAATGAGCAGTTCTTC. Protein: CASSLSGSSYNEQFF. The chain links TRBV6-5 to TRBJ2-1; 9 nucleotides match TRBD2. Germline V CDR1 and CDR2: MNHEY, SVGAGI. V dropped 6 bases and J dropped 1; count of bases not matched to a gene: 4. The CDR3 is 15 residues long.

The V call is TRBV11-2, the J call TRBJ2-1; D remains ambiguous. V was trimmed by 5 bases and J by 6 bases, leaving 11 bases between them. This CDR3 spans 13 amino acids. CDR1 is SGHAT, CDR2 FQNNGV, per germline. CDR3 sequence: CASSRPERNEQFF. In nucleotides, the CDR3 is TGTGCCAGCAGCCGCCCCGAGCGCAATGAGCAGTTCTTC.

This chain joins TRBV6-5 and TRBJ1-2; D remains ambiguous. V was clipped by 5 bases and J by 5 bases, with 18 bases between them. The CDR3 is made up of 15 amino acids. From germline, CDR1 is MNHEY and CDR2 SVGAGI. The CDR3 sequence: CASSAREFPLYGYTF. The CDR3 coding sequence is TGTGCCAGCAGTGCCCGGGAGTTTCCCCTTTATGGCTACACCTTC.